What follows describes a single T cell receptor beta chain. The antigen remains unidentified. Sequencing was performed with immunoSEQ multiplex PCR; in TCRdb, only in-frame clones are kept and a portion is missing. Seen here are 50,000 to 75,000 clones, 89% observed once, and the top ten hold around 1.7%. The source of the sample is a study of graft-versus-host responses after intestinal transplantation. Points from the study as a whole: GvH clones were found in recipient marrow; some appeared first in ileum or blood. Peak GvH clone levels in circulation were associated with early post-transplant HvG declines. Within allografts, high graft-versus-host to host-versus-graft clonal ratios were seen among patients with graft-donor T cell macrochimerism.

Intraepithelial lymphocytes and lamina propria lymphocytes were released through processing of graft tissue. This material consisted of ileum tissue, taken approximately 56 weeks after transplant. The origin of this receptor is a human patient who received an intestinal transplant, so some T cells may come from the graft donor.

The CDR3 spells CASSFEGSYEQYF. The DNA of the CDR3 is TGCGCCAGCAGCTTTGAAGGCTCCTACGAGCAGTACTTC. The rearrangement uses TRBV5-1 and TRBJ2-7; no clear D gene. Per the germline V gene, CDR1 is SGHRS and CDR2 is YFSETQ. Trimming shortened V by 2 bases and J by 0 bases, and 6 bases separated the two germline ends. The CDR3 is 13 amino acids.